This TCR beta chain was retrieved from a study of graft-versus-host responses after intestinal transplantation (dated by TCRdb to the early 2020s). Describing the broader study: The transplants that recipients got were multivisceral, liver-intestinal, or isolated intestinal. The cohort enrolled about 23 intestinal transplant recipients, one of whom was a retransplant, and a few patients without pretransplant specimens were excluded. Alloreactive clones were identified by sequencing pre-transplant mixed lymphocyte reaction products and comparing them with unstimulated pre-transplant donor and recipient T cells. Rather than being sequenced by the commercial service, samples from a few later patients were sequenced in-house on an Illumina MiSeq and processed with MiXCR. After intestinal transplantation, graft-versus-host and host-versus-graft alloreactive T cell clones were followed in the graft, circulation and bone marrow using bulk TCR-beta CDR3 sequencing. Donor T cell macrochimerism was defined as a peak of at least 4% donor T cells among recipient peripheral blood mononuclear cells. All recipients received anti-thymocyte globulin induction followed by maintenance tacrolimus and steroids for roughly three years. Paper-wide results and their limitations: In patients with donor T cell macrochimerism, the allografts had high GvH to HvG T cell clonal ratios. Peak levels of circulating GvH clones were associated with declines in HvG clones early after transplant. The conclusions were limited by the relatively low number and heterogeneity of the intestinal transplant patients. GvH clones were found in recipient bone marrow, and some of the GvH clones appeared earlier in ileal mucosa or blood, which is consistent with an intestinal mucosal origin.

In regard to this clone: No cognate antigen has been identified for it. No base quality values were provided; no much bigger clone lies one nucleotide off.

The library was built by means of the immunoSEQ multiplex PCR assay. Adaptive Biotechnologies carried out high-throughput TCR-beta CDR3 sequencing of genomic DNA for most patients. The paper's data handling went like this. Adaptive's ImmunoSEQ software was the source of the TCR sequencing data for 15 to 20 patients, while three other patients were processed with MiXCR and VDJtools. Because the origin of CDR3 nucleotide sequences shared between donor and recipient could not be assigned, those sequences were removed. To count as alloreactive, a clone needed at least 2-fold expansion over unstimulated cells and a minimum CFSE-low frequency of 0.002% (template counts) or 0.001% (read counts). Mappable clones were those detected in sequenced pre-transplant spleen, lymph node, or MLR CFSE-low populations of the donor or recipient. Cumulative frequency of alloreactive clones was calculated as a percentage of all sequences weighted by copy number. TCRdb took this table from immuneACCESS and kept in-frame rearrangements with V and J called. Such tables lack part of the clones; where checked against another copy, unresolved V genes explain under half of the gap, and the rest is unexplained. From that table come the V and J calls and clone size; the DNA was used to work out D and trimming. The sample table holds some 77,000 clones, of which roughly 90% were seen once. Of the sample, 0.55% to 0.8% falls within the top ten clones.

In the first month after transplant, blood samples were collected up to 4 times, and after that at least monthly when available. This receptor was identified in a human patient who received an intestinal transplant, so some T cells may come from the graft donor. This sample comprised PBMCs, obtained 98 days after intestinal transplantation.

This receptor carries the CDR3 CASSFGRGHAEAFF. The DNA sequence is TGTGCCAGCAGTTTTGGACGGGGGCACGCTGAAGCTTTCTTT. Here the chain combines TRBV28 and TRBJ1-1; 6 matching bases give a weak D call of TRBD1. The junction shows trimming of 3 bases on V and 6 bases on J, plus 14 bases between the germline ends. The germline V gene sets CDR1 to MDHEN and CDR2 to SYDVKM. CDR3 length: 14 amino acids, cysteine to phenylalanine. The retained sequence is limited to the CDR3, 42 bases, with the frame set at the first base.